The 2 T cell receptor beta chains listed next were all sequenced from one sample in a study of cytomegalovirus exposure and HLA in healthy donors. Profiled with immunoSEQ multiplex PCR; TCRdb holds only in-frame clones, not every one. The sample records about 54,000 clones, around 90% being singletons. Sequencing was done on a sample of PBMCs. The receptors were gathered from a woman younger than 35 in good health and CMV-seropositive.

The chain has TRBV28 and TRBJ1-6; no definite D call. The CDR3 sequence is 15 residues long. The germline V and J ends were trimmed by 6 bases and 10 bases, with 19 bases remaining between them. CDR1 is MDHEN, CDR2 SYDVKM, per germline. Here the CDR3 reads CASRKTSGRHSPLHF. The CDR3 nucleotides are TGTGCCAGCAGGAAGACATCGGGGAGGCACTCACCCCTCCACTTT.

The chain combines TRBV5-6 with TRBJ2-3; TRBD2 is a possible D gene (5 bases). The V gene's germline CDR1 is SGHDT and CDR2 YYEEEE. Trimming left V 3 bases short and J 0 bases short, with 11 bases between. The CDR3 consists of 15 residues. The DNA for the CDR3 is TGTGCCAGCAGCTCGGTGGACTGGAGCACAGATACGCAGTATTTT. Its protein product is CASSSVDWSTDTQYF.